This TCR beta chain is drawn from a study of neurological immune-mediated disorders (dated by TCRdb to between 2018 and 2020). With regard to the full study: The study compared peripheral blood TCR-beta repertoires of HTLV-I-associated myelopathy (HAM/TSP) patients, multiple sclerosis patients and healthy controls using UMI-based sequencing. Alongside PBMC samples, the set of about 100 TCR-beta libraries contained longitudinal samples, technical triplicates, and paired CD4+ and CD8+ T-cell subsets that had been sorted. The cohort included about 70 subjects: about 15 with HAM/TSP, some 34 with multiple sclerosis, and some 20 healthy controls. Results the study describes overall, beyond this receptor: Expanded clones from different subjects shared no identical CDR3 amino acid sequences, which suggests that TCR-beta repertoires were private in all groups. TCR clonal expansion was greatest in HAM/TSP patients and smallest in MS patients, who ranked below even healthy controls.

cDNA was synthesized by template-switch 5'RACE using a primer carrying a 10-nucleotide random unique molecular identifier by which each TCR transcript was tagged. Over 190 million TCR-beta sequences, covering 15-18 subjects, were produced in each sequencing run. The RNeasy kit was used for extraction of total RNA. Using the KAPA Real-time Library Amplification kit, TCR-beta VDJ regions were amplified with primers for the TCR constant region and the 5'RACE anchor. A first PCR added sample indexes and Illumina adaptors, after which a second PCR increased the library yield. After purification with Ampure beads, the TCR product of roughly 650 bp was size-selected on a 2% E-gel SizeSelection system. Before pooling, library quality was checked on a Bioanalyzer, concentration was measured with Qubit, and libraries were quantified with the Kapa Library Quantification kit. Paired-end 2 x 150 bp sequencing of the libraries was performed on an Illumina HiSeq 2500. To increase sequence diversity, about 25-31% phiX was spiked into each library pool. Regarding the original processing steps: Quality-filtered reads were processed with the UMI-based MiGEC pipeline, which removed over 75% of raw TCR sequences during error correction. IMGT germline references were used for aligning VDJ genes, and each clonotype was defined as a unique CDR3 amino acid sequence together with its V-J genes. VDJtools evaluated clonal expansion, Shannon diversity and CDR3 relatedness (CalcPairwiseDistances, ClusterSamples); CLCbio workbench built phylogenetic trees. A clone was classed as expanded if it had 8 or more unique UMIs, a cutoff based on coefficient-of-variation modelling across technical triplicates. The public sequencing data were trimmed at Q25 with fastp and processed into clonotypes with MiXCR by TCRdb, which kept only in-frame beta chains. Each entry is one CDR3 protein sequence, shown with its most common DNA and genes. Clone size and V and J calls follow TCRdb, not the original study. Within this sample are around 30,000 distinct CDR3 sequences, with just over 4% of them counted one time only. The top ten clonotypes cover about 23% of the sample.

Blood bank volunteers in Maryland, USA served as the healthy controls. For sorted-subset TCR libraries, about a million sorted CD4+ or CD8+ T cells were used. Peripheral blood was subjected to Ficoll-Hypaque density gradient centrifugation to isolate PBMCs, which were then cryopreserved in liquid nitrogen. The study also sequenced paired sorted CD4+ and CD8+ subsets from healthy controls, HAM/TSP patients and MS patients. This clonotype was recorded at least ten times. The specificity of this receptor is unknown. The input lacks base qualities; no much larger clone sits a single base away. Counted from cysteine to phenylalanine, this CDR3 has 15 amino acids. Here the CDR3 DNA is all that survives: 45 bases in frame from base 1. The germline V gene supplies CDR1 SGDLS and CDR2 YYNGEE. The junction carries 11 bases between V and J, which are trimmed by 0 bases and 2 bases respectively.

The TCR comes from a woman between 40 and 50 years old in good health. The chain is assembled from TRBV9 and TRBJ1-1; the D gene lacks a confident call. Source material: CD4+ T cells from blood. The nucleotides read TGTGCCAGCAGCGTAGGACCGGATCGTAACACTGAAGCTTTCTTT. Its protein is CASSVGPDRNTEAFF.